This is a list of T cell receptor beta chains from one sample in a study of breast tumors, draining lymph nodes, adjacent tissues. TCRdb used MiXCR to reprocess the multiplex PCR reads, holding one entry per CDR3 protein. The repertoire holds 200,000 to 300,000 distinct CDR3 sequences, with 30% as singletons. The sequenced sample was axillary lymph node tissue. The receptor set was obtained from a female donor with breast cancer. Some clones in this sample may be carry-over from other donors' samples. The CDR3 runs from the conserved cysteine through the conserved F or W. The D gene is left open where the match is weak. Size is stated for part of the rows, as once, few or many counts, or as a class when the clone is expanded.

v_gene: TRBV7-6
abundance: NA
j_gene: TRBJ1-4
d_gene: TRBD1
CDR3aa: CASSLAQGNEKLFF
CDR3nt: TGTGCCAGCAGCTTAGCACAGGGGAATGAAAAACTGTTTTTT

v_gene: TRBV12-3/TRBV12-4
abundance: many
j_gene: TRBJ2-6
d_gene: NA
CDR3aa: CASSLEGVLISGANVLTF
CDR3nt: TGTGCCAGCAGTTTAGAAGGGGTTCTGATCTCTGGGGCCAACGTCCTGACTTTC

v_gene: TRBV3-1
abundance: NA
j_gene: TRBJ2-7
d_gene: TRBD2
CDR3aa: CASSQISGRFYEQYF
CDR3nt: TGTGCCAGCAGCCAGATTAGCGGGAGGTTCTACGAGCAGTACTTC

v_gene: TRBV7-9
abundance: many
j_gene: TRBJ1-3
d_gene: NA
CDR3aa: CASSFDRVSSGNTIYF
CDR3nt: TGTGCCAGCAGCTTTGATCGGGTTAGCTCTGGAAACACCATATATTTT

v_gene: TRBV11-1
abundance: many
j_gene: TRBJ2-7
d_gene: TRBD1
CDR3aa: CASSPGYRGLFEQYF
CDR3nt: TGTGCCAGCAGCCCAGGATACAGGGGTCTCTTCGAGCAGTACTTC

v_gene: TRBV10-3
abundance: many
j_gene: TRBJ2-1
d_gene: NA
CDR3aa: CAISDLDRSKGVEQFF
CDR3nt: TGTGCCATCAGTGATTTAGACCGTTCAAAGGGTGTTGAGCAGTTCTTC

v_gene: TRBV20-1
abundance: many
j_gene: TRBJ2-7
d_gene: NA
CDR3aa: CSPTDLTYEQYF
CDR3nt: TGCAGTCCTACCGACTTGACCTACGAGCAGTACTTC

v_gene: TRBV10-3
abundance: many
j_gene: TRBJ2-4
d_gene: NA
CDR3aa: CAISVEGRDIQYF
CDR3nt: TGTGCCATCAGTGTGGAGGGCCGGGACATTCAGTACTTC

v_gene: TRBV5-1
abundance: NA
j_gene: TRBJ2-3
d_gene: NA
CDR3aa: CASSLGSSESGTQYF
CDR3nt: TGCGCCAGCAGCTTGGGTTCTAGCGAGTCCGGTACGCAGTATTTT

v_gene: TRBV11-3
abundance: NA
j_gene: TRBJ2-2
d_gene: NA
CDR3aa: CASSLAGQDTGELFF
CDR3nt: TGTGCCAGCAGCTTAGCAGGGCAGGACACCGGGGAGCTGTTTTTT

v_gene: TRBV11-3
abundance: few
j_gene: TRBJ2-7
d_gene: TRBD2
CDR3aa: CASSTPGLACCEQYF
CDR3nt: TGTGCCAGCAGTACACCGGGACTAGCCTGTTGCGAGCAGTACTTC

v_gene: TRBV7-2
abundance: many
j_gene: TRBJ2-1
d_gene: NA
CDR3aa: CASSLGSRPSSYNEQFF
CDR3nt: TGTGCCAGCAGCTTAGGTTCGAGGCCCAGTTCCTACAATGAGCAGTTCTTC

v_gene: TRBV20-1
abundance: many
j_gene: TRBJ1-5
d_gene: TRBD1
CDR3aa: CSAGGQGVIQPQHF
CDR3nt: TGCAGTGCTGGGGGACAGGGGGTGATTCAGCCCCAGCATTTT

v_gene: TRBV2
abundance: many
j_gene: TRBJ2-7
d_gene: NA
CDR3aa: CASKHSGTYEQYF
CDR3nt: TGTGCCAGCAAACATAGCGGAACCTACGAGCAGTACTTC

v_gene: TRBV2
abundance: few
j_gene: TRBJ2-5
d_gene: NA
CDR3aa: CASSEWQEAQYF
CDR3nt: TGTGCCAGCAGTGAATGGCAAGAGGCCCAGTACTTC

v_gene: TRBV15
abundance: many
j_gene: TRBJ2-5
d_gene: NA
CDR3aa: CATSRPFGGTQYF
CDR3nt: TGTGCCACCAGCAGACCATTCGGGGGGACCCAGTACTTC

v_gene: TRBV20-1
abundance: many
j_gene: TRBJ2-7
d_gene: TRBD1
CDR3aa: CSAFGTGVSYEQYF
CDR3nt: TGCAGTGCCTTCGGGACAGGCGTCTCCTACGAGCAGTACTTC

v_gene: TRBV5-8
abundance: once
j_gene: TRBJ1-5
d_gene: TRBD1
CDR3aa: CASGQGEWSNQPQHF
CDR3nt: TGTGCCTCCGGACAGGGTGAGTGGAGCAATCAGCCCCAGCATTTT

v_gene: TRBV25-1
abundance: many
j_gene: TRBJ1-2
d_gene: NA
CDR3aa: CASSAYSYGYTF
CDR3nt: TGTGCCAGCAGTGCGTACAGCTATGGCTACACCTTC

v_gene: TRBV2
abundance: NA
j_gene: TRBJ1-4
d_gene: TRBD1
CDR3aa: CASSRDRGLNEKLFF
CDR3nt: TGTGCCAGCTCTAGGGACAGGGGGCTTAATGAAAAACTGTTTTTT

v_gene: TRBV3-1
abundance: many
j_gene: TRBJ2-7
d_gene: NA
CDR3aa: CASSQAGWSEQYF
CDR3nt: TGTGCCAGCAGCCAGGCGGGATGGAGCGAGCAGTACTTC

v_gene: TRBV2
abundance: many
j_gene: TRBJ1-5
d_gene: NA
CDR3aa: CASSEAREVSNQPQHF
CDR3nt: TGTGCCAGCAGTGAAGCGCGGGAGGTTAGCAATCAGCCCCAGCATTTT